This T cell receptor beta chain was sequenced for a study of T cells after yellow fever vaccination. Germline V gives CDR1 MNHEY, CDR2 SVGEGT. This CDR3 is 15 amino acids long. V lost 5 bases, J lost 2 bases, and 6 bases stayed unmatched. TCRdb independently ran MiXCR on the 5' RACE reads; one entry per CDR3 protein. The sample holds 340,000 or so distinct CDR3 sequences, about 12% seen once. The starting material was CD4+ T cells sorted from PBMCs, obtained 15 days after the yellow fever booster vaccination. This chain links TRBV6-2 or TRBV6-3 with TRBJ1-5; 7 bases align to TRBD1. This receptor was taken from a man between 18 and 35 years old who received the YFV17D yellow fever vaccine. Here the CDR3 DNA reads TGTGCCAGCAGTCCCCTCACAGGGGGCAATCAGCCCCAGCATTTT. It yields the protein CASSPLTGGNQPQHF.